These T cell receptor beta chains were read from a single sample in a study of cytomegalovirus exposure and HLA in healthy donors. Data came from immunoSEQ multiplex PCR; TCRdb stores just in-frame clones and leaves some out. Seen here are under 110,000 clones, approximately 70% observed once, and the top ten hold 0.65% to 0.85%. Sequencing used PBMCs. The receptor set was obtained from a boy younger than 18 in good health and CMV-seronegative. The CDR3 runs from the conserved cysteine through the conserved F or W. The order of the fields is J gene, D gene, clone size, V gene, CDR3 protein, CDR3 DNA. The D gene is left open where the match is weak. Clone sizes are given selectively: once, few, many, or a class where the clone is expanded.

j_call: TRBJ2-1
d_call: -
clone_size: -
v_call: TRBV30
cdr3_aa: CAWSYREGNEQFF
cdr3_nt: TGTGCCTGGTCCTACAGGGAGGGCAATGAGCAGTTCTTC

j_call: TRBJ1-1
d_call: -
clone_size: few
v_call: TRBV19
cdr3_aa: CASSIDDSTEAFF
cdr3_nt: TGTGCCAGTAGTATTGACGACAGCACTGAAGCTTTCTTT

j_call: TRBJ2-7
d_call: TRBD2
clone_size: few
v_call: TRBV27
cdr3_aa: CASSLGLAGHYEQYF
cdr3_nt: TGTGCCAGCAGTTTGGGACTAGCGGGTCACTACGAGCAGTACTTC

j_call: TRBJ1-2
d_call: TRBD1
clone_size: few
v_call: TRBV19
cdr3_aa: CASSTTGGEGYGYTF
cdr3_nt: TGTGCCAGTAGTACCACAGGGGGCGAAGGCTATGGCTACACCTTC

j_call: TRBJ1-2
d_call: -
clone_size: -
v_call: TRBV6-1
cdr3_aa: CASSVDIPNYGYTF
cdr3_nt: TGTGCCAGCAGCGTGGACATACCTAACTATGGCTACACCTTC

j_call: TRBJ1-2
d_call: -
clone_size: -
v_call: TRBV28
cdr3_aa: CASSLSRGGGYTF
cdr3_nt: TGTGCCAGCAGTTTATCCCGGGGGGGTGGCTACACCTTC

j_call: TRBJ2-1
d_call: -
clone_size: few
v_call: TRBV7-2
cdr3_aa: CASSRRDKVYNEQFF
cdr3_nt: TGTGCCAGCAGCCGCCGGGACAAGGTATACAATGAGCAGTTCTTC

j_call: TRBJ2-7
d_call: -
clone_size: -
v_call: TRBV9
cdr3_aa: CASSATGYSYEQYF
cdr3_nt: TGTGCCAGCAGCGCCACAGGTTACTCCTACGAGCAGTACTTC

j_call: TRBJ2-5
d_call: -
clone_size: -
v_call: TRBV7-2
cdr3_aa: CASSLFGTKLQETQYF
cdr3_nt: TGTGCCAGCAGCTTATTTGGGACAAAGCTCCAAGAGACCCAGTACTTC

j_call: TRBJ2-7
d_call: -
clone_size: once
v_call: TRBV13
cdr3_aa: CASSLGDTPREQYF
cdr3_nt: TGTGCCAGCAGCTTAGGGGACACCCCCCGCGAGCAGTACTTC

j_call: TRBJ2-1
d_call: -
clone_size: -
v_call: TRBV2
cdr3_aa: CATAPRQESYNEQFF
cdr3_nt: TGTGCTACAGCACCACGTCAGGAATCCTACAATGAGCAGTTCTTC

j_call: TRBJ2-7
d_call: TRBD2
clone_size: -
v_call: TRBV25-1
cdr3_aa: CASSGLAGVISYEQYF
cdr3_nt: TGTGCCAGCAGCGGACTAGCGGGAGTGATCTCCTACGAGCAGTACTTC

j_call: TRBJ1-1
d_call: -
clone_size: -
v_call: TRBV7-8
cdr3_aa: CASTQFRGNTEAFF
cdr3_nt: TGTGCCAGCACCCAATTTCGGGGGAACACTGAAGCTTTCTTT

j_call: TRBJ2-2
d_call: -
clone_size: once
v_call: TRBV19
cdr3_aa: CASKFASGGYLNTGELFF
cdr3_nt: TGTGCCAGTAAGTTTGCCTCAGGAGGCTACCTGAACACCGGGGAGCTGTTTTTT

j_call: TRBJ1-2
d_call: -
clone_size: -
v_call: TRBV7-2
cdr3_aa: CASSLRTEIKPYGYTF
cdr3_nt: TGTGCCAGCAGCTTAAGGACAGAAATAAAACCCTATGGCTACACCTTC

j_call: TRBJ1-4
d_call: TRBD1
clone_size: -
v_call: TRBV5-1
cdr3_aa: CASSRGTANEKLFF
cdr3_nt: TGCGCCAGCAGCCGAGGGACAGCTAATGAAAAACTGTTTTTT

j_call: TRBJ1-5
d_call: -
clone_size: -
v_call: TRBV7-8
cdr3_aa: CASSFLRGAGQPQHF
cdr3_nt: TGTGCCAGCAGCTTTTTGCGGGGGGCCGGTCAGCCCCAGCATTTT

j_call: TRBJ1-2
d_call: -
clone_size: -
v_call: TRBV11-3
cdr3_aa: CASSLGGSGYTF
cdr3_nt: TGTGCCAGCAGCTTAGGGGGCTCTGGCTACACCTTC

j_call: TRBJ2-5
d_call: -
clone_size: -
v_call: TRBV12-5
cdr3_aa: CASGLATSRDQETQYF
cdr3_nt: TGTGCTAGTGGTTTGGCCACGAGCAGGGACCAAGAGACCCAGTACTTC

j_call: TRBJ1-3
d_call: -
clone_size: -
v_call: TRBV28
cdr3_aa: CASIPVRGGNTIYF
cdr3_nt: TGTGCCAGCATTCCCGTTCGGGGTGGAAACACCATATATTTT

j_call: TRBJ2-2
d_call: -
clone_size: -
v_call: TRBV2
cdr3_aa: CASQSTGTGELFF
cdr3_nt: TGTGCCAGCCAATCGACAGGAACCGGGGAGCTGTTTTTT

j_call: TRBJ2-5
d_call: TRBD2
clone_size: -
v_call: TRBV28
cdr3_aa: CASSKTSGVGQETQYF
cdr3_nt: TGTGCCAGCAGCAAGACTAGCGGGGTGGGCCAAGAGACCCAGTACTTC

j_call: TRBJ1-5
d_call: -
clone_size: -
v_call: TRBV28
cdr3_aa: CASSAGVRKGSNQPQHF
cdr3_nt: TGTGCCAGCAGTGCAGGGGTAAGAAAGGGCAGCAATCAGCCCCAGCATTTT

j_call: TRBJ2-5
d_call: -
clone_size: -
v_call: TRBV4-1
cdr3_aa: CASSQTDRQETQYF
cdr3_nt: TGCGCCAGCAGCCAAACAGACCGTCAAGAGACCCAGTACTTC

j_call: TRBJ2-7
d_call: -
clone_size: -
v_call: TRBV28
cdr3_aa: CASTSSSYEQYF
cdr3_nt: TGTGCCAGCACCTCGAGCTCCTACGAGCAGTACTTC

j_call: TRBJ1-2
d_call: -
clone_size: few
v_call: TRBV5-1
cdr3_aa: CASSLDLGMSSGYTF
cdr3_nt: TGCGCCAGCAGCTTGGACCTTGGTATGAGTAGTGGCTACACCTTC

j_call: TRBJ1-5
d_call: TRBD1
clone_size: -
v_call: TRBV30
cdr3_aa: CAWRIGTGGNQPQHF
cdr3_nt: TGTGCCTGGAGGATTGGGACAGGGGGAAATCAGCCCCAGCATTTT

j_call: TRBJ1-1
d_call: TRBD1
clone_size: -
v_call: TRBV19
cdr3_aa: CASRDRNTEAFF
cdr3_nt: TGTGCCAGTCGGGACAGAAACACTGAAGCTTTCTTT

j_call: TRBJ2-1
d_call: TRBD2
clone_size: -
v_call: TRBV19
cdr3_aa: CASSSAGGPISSYNEQFF
cdr3_nt: TGTGCCAGTAGTTCGGCGGGAGGGCCCATAAGCTCCTACAATGAGCAGTTCTTC

j_call: TRBJ2-1
d_call: TRBD2
clone_size: -
v_call: TRBV7-2
cdr3_aa: CASSGTSGGSSYNEQFF
cdr3_nt: TGTGCCAGCAGCGGGACTAGCGGGGGGAGCTCCTACAATGAGCAGTTCTTC

j_call: TRBJ1-3
d_call: -
clone_size: -
v_call: TRBV30
cdr3_aa: CAWSRTAGNTIYF
cdr3_nt: TGTGCCTGGAGTAGGACAGCTGGAAACACCATATATTTT

j_call: TRBJ2-1
d_call: TRBD2
clone_size: -
v_call: TRBV30
cdr3_aa: CAWSVYGRTNEQFF
cdr3_nt: TGTGCCTGGAGTGTCTACGGGAGGACGAATGAGCAGTTCTTC

j_call: TRBJ2-1
d_call: TRBD1
clone_size: -
v_call: TRBV30
cdr3_aa: CAWSVGDRGNEQFF
cdr3_nt: TGTGCCTGGAGTGTTGGGGACAGGGGAAATGAGCAGTTCTTC

j_call: TRBJ1-1
d_call: TRBD1
clone_size: -
v_call: TRBV7-8
cdr3_aa: CASSWDRGGTEAFF
cdr3_nt: TGTGCCAGCAGCTGGGACAGGGGAGGCACTGAAGCTTTCTTT

j_call: TRBJ1-1
d_call: -
clone_size: -
v_call: TRBV30
cdr3_aa: CAWCYSGRWLNTEAFF
cdr3_nt: TGTGCCTGGTGTTACAGTGGTCGGTGGTTGAACACTGAAGCTTTCTTT

j_call: TRBJ1-4
d_call: -
clone_size: -
v_call: TRBV4-1
cdr3_aa: CASSQIQENEKLFF
cdr3_nt: TGCGCCAGCAGCCAGATACAGGAGAATGAAAAACTGTTTTTT

j_call: TRBJ1-1
d_call: -
clone_size: -
v_call: TRBV7-9
cdr3_aa: CASGTGMNTEAFF
cdr3_nt: TGTGCCAGCGGCACAGGGATGAACACTGAAGCTTTCTTT

j_call: TRBJ2-1
d_call: TRBD2
clone_size: few
v_call: TRBV28
cdr3_aa: CASSPPRAGVREYEQFF
cdr3_nt: TGTGCCAGCAGTCCACCCCGGGCGGGAGTACGTGAGTATGAGCAGTTCTTC

j_call: TRBJ2-2
d_call: -
clone_size: few
v_call: TRBV5-1
cdr3_aa: CASSFPRLANTGELFF
cdr3_nt: TGCGCCAGCAGCTTCCCTAGACTAGCGAACACCGGGGAGCTGTTTTTT

j_call: TRBJ1-5
d_call: -
clone_size: -
v_call: TRBV5-6
cdr3_aa: CASSLGEVVGQPQHF
cdr3_nt: TGTGCCAGCAGCTTGGGAGAGGTTGTGGGTCAGCCCCAGCATTTT

j_call: TRBJ1-1
d_call: -
clone_size: few
v_call: TRBV7-3
cdr3_aa: CASSPGRSGDTEAFF
cdr3_nt: TGTGCCAGCAGCCCAGGGCGTAGCGGGGACACTGAAGCTTTCTTT

j_call: TRBJ2-5
d_call: -
clone_size: -
v_call: TRBV10-3
cdr3_aa: CAIGSQDTWRQETQYF
cdr3_nt: TGTGCCATCGGGTCCCAGGACACCTGGAGACAAGAGACCCAGTACTTC

j_call: TRBJ2-1
d_call: -
clone_size: -
v_call: TRBV10-3
cdr3_aa: CAISDAGSSYNEQFF
cdr3_nt: TGTGCCATCAGTGATGCGGGGAGCTCCTACAATGAGCAGTTCTTC

j_call: TRBJ2-3
d_call: TRBD1
clone_size: -
v_call: TRBV18
cdr3_aa: CASSPSVGQGSTDTQYF
cdr3_nt: TGTGCCAGCTCACCATCCGTGGGACAGGGGAGCACAGATACGCAGTATTTT

j_call: TRBJ2-1
d_call: TRBD2
clone_size: once
v_call: TRBV5-1
cdr3_aa: CASSLADSLAGGWNEQFF
cdr3_nt: TGCGCCAGCAGCTTGGCGGACTCCCTAGCGGGAGGGTGGAATGAGCAGTTCTTC

j_call: TRBJ1-1
d_call: -
clone_size: -
v_call: TRBV27
cdr3_aa: CASSLGAVNTEAFF
cdr3_nt: TGTGCCAGCAGTTTAGGGGCGGTGAACACTGAAGCTTTCTTT

j_call: TRBJ2-7
d_call: -
clone_size: -
v_call: TRBV18
cdr3_aa: CASSSGLGADEQYF
cdr3_nt: TGTGCCAGCTCATCTGGACTGGGGGCGGACGAGCAGTACTTC

j_call: TRBJ2-3
d_call: TRBD2
clone_size: -
v_call: TRBV4-3
cdr3_aa: CASSQDSWRGGPDTQYF
cdr3_nt: TGCGCCAGCAGCCAAGATTCTTGGCGGGGGGGACCAGATACGCAGTATTTT

j_call: TRBJ2-5
d_call: -
clone_size: few
v_call: TRBV7-9
cdr3_aa: CASSFTGETQYF
cdr3_nt: TGTGCCAGCAGCTTTACAGGAGAGACCCAGTACTTC